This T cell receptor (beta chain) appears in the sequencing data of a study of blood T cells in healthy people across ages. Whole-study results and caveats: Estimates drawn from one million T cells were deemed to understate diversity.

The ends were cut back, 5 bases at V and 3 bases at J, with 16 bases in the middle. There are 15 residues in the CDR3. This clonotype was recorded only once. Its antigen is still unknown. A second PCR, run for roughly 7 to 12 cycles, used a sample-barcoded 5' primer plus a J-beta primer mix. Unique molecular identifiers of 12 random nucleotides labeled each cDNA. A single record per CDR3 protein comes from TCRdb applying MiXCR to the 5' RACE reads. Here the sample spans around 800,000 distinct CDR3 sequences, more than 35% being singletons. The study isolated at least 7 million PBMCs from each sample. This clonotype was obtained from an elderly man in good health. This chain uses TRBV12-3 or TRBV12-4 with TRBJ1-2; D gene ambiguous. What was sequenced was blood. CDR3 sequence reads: CASSPATATYYGYTF. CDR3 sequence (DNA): TGTGCCAGCAGTCCTGCAACCGCAACTTACTATGGCTACACCTTC.